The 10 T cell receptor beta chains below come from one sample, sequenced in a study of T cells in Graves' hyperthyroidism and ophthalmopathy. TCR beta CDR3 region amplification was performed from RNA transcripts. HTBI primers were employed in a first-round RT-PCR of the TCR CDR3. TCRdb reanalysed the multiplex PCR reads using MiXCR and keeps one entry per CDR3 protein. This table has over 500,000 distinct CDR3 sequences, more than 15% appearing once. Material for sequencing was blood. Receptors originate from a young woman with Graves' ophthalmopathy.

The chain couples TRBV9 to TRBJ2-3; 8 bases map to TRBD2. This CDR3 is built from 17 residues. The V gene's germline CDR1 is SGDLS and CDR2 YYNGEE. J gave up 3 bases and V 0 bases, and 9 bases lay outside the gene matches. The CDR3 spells CASSVATGGRLTDTQYF. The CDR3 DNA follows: TGTGCCAGCAGCGTAGCTACGGGGGGGCGATTGACAGATACGCAGTATTTT.

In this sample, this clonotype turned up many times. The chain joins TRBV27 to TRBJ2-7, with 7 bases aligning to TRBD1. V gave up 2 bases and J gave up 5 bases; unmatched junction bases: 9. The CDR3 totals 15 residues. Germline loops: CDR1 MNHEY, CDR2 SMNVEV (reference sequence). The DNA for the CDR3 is TGTGCCAGCAGTTTACTTGGGGACAGAGGGAACGAGCAGTACTTC. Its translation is CASSLLGDRGNEQYF.

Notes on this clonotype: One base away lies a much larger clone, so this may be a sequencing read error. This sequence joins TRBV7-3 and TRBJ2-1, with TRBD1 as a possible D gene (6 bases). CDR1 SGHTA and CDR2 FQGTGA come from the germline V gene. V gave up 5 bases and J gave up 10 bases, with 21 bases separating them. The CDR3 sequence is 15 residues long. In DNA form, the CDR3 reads TGTGCCAGCAGCCCCCTGGGGGCGGGTCAGGGAGAGCAGTTCTTC. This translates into CASSPLGAGQGEQFF.

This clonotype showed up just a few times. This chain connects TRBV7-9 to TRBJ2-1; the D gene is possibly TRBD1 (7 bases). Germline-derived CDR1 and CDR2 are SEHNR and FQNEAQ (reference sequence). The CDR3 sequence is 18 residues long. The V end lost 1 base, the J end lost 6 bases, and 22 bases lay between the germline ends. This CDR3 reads CASSLGRGRRGPINEQFF. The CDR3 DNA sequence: TGTGCCAGCAGCTTAGGGAGGGGGCGACGGGGGCCGATCAATGAGCAGTTCTTC. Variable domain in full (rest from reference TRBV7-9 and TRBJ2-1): DTGVSQNPRHKITKRGQNVTFRCDPISEHNRLYWYRQTLGQGPEFLTYFQNEAQLEKSRLLSDRFSAERPKGSFSTLEIQRTEQGDSAMYLCASSLGRGRRGPINEQFFGPGTRLTVL.

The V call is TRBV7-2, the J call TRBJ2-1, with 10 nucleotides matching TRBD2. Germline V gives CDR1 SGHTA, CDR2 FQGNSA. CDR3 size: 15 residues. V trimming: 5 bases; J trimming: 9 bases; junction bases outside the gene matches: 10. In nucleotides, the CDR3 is TGTGCCAGCAGCGCTCCGGGACTAGCGTCTAGTGAGCAGTTCTTC. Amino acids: CASSAPGLASSEQFF.

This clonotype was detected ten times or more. The CDR3 loop reads CSVPRPGRDYEQYF. DNA of the CDR3: TGCAGTGTACCTCGCCCAGGCCGCGACTACGAGCAGTACTTC. The V gene is TRBV20-1, the J gene TRBJ2-7; D remains ambiguous. The V and J ends lost 7 bases and 3 bases respectively, with 19 bases between them. This CDR3 spans 14 amino acids. Germline CDR1 is DFQATT and CDR2 is SNEGSKA (reference sequence).

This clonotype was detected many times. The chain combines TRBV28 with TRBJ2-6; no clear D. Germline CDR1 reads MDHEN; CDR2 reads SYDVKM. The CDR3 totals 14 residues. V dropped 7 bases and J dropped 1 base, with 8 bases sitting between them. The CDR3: CASNHQSGANVLTF. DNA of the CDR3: TGTGCCAGCAACCATCAATCTGGGGCCAACGTCCTGACTTTC.

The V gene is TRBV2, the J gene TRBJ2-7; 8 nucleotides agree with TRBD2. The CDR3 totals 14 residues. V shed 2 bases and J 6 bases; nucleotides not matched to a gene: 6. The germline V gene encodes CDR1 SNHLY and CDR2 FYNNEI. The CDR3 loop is CASSEWASGPEQYF. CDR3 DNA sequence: TGTGCCAGCAGTGAATGGGCTAGCGGGCCCGAGCAGTACTTC.

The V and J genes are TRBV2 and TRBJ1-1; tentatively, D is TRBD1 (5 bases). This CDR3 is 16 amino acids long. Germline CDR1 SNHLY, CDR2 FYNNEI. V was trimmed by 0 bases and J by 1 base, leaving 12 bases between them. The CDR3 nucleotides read TGTGCCAGCAGTGAAGCTTGGGCAGGGACGAACACTGAAGCTTTCTTT. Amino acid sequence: CASSEAWAGTNTEAFF.

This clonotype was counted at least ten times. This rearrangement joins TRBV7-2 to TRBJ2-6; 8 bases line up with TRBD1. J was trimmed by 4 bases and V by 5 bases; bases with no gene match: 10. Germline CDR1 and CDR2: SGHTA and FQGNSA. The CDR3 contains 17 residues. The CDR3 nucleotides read TGTGCCAGCAGCCCGCCTCCCAGGGGGCCCGGGGCCAACGTCCTGACTTTC. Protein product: CASSPPPRGPGANVLTF.